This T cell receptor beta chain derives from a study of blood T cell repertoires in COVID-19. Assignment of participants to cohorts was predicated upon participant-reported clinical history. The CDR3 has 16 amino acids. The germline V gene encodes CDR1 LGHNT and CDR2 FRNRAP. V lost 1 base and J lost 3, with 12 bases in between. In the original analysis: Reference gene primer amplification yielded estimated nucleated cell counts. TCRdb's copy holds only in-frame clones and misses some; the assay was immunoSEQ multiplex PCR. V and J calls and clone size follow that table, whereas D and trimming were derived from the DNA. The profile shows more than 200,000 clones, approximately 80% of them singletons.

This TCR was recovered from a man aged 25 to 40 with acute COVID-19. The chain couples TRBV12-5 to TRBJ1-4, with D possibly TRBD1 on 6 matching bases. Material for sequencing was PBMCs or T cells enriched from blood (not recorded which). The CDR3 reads CASGLEQGRANEKLFF. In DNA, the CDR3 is TGTGCTAGTGGTTTGGAACAGGGTCGAGCTAATGAAAAACTGTTTTTT. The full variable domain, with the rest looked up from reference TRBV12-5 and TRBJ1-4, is DARVTQTPRHKVTEMGQEVTMRCQPILGHNTVFWYRQTMMQGLELLAYFRNRAPLDDSGMPKDRFSAEMPDATLATLKIQPSEPRDSAVYFCASGLEQGRANEKLFFGSGTQLSVL.